This TCR beta chain was obtained from a study of regulatory T cells in long-lasting Graves disease. The study, taken as a whole, reports: The TCR repertoire of persistent Graves' patients was less diverse than that of newly diagnosed ones. Public clonotype sharing was higher in persistent than newly diagnosed patients.

As to time point: newly diagnosed GD, antithyroid drugs for less than 3 months. The TCR library was prepared using RNA isolated from PBMCs. There are many counts of this clonotype. Its antigen remains unknown. Through Arm-PCR of CDR3 regions and iRepertoire HTBI primers, TCR beta libraries were built. Each CDR3 protein is one row after TCRdb ran MiXCR on the multiplex PCR reads. Of about 430,000 distinct CDR3 sequences listed, about 15% are singletons. V was clipped by 2 bases and J by 5 bases; unmatched bases: 10. The CDR3 spans 17 residues. The germline gives CDR1 SGHRS, CDR2 YFSETQ. This sample was shared with a second study, whose subject was T cells in Graves' hyperthyroidism and ophthalmopathy. From that paper: Clinicians diagnosed patients from clinical symptoms, serum thyroxine and TRAb, thyroid ultrasound and orbital computed tomography.

The sequence derives from a woman aged 40 to 50 with Graves disease. The starting material was peripheral blood mononuclear cells (PBMCs), obtained at new diagnosis, from a patient treated with antithyroid drugs. The J gene is TRBJ2-1, the V gene TRBV5-1; 10 bases are a match to TRBD2. CDR3 protein: CASSFTRSGRYNNEQFF. The CDR3, as DNA: TGCGCCAGCAGCTTCACCCGTAGCGGGAGGTACAACAATGAGCAGTTCTTC. Using reference TRBV5-1 and TRBJ2-1 for the parts outside the CDR3, the full variable domain is KAGVTQTPRYLIKTRGQQVTLSCSPISGHRSVSWYQQTPGQGLQFLFEYFSETQRNKGNFPGRFSGRQFSNSRSEMNVSTLELGDSALYLCASSFTRSGRYNNEQFFGPGTRLTVL.